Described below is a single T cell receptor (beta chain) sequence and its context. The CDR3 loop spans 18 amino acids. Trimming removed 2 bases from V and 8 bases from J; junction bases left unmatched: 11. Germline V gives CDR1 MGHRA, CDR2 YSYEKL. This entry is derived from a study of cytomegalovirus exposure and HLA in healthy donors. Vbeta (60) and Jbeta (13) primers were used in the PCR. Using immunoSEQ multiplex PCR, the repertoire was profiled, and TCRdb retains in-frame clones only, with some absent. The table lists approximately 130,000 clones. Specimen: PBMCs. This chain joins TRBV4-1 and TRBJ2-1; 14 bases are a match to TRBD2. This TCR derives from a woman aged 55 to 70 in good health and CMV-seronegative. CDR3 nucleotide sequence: TGCGCCAGCAGCCAACCCGATAAGAGACTAGCGGGGGGGCATGAGCAGTTCTTC. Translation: CASSQPDKRLAGGHEQFF.